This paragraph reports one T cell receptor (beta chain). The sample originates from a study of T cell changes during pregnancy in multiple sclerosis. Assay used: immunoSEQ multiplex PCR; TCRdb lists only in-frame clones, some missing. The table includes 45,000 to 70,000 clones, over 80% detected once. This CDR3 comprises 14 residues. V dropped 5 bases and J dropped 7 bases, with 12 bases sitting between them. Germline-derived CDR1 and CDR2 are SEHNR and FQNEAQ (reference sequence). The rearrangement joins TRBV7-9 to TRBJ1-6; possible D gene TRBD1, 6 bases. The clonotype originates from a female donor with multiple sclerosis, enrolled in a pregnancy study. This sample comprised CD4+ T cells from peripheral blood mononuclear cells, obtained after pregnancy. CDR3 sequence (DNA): TGTGCCAGCAGCGACACAGGGTTGAATTCACCCCTCCACTTT. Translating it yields CASSDTGLNSPLHF.